This entry features one TCR beta chain sequence. V dropped 0 bases and J dropped 5; count of bases not matched to a gene: 13. There are 17 residues in the CDR3. Germline-derived CDR1 and CDR2 are SGHRS and YFSETQ. The data originate from a study of brain T cells in children with intractable seizures. Time point given: blood from clinic visit 5 months post-surgery; TSC patient then seizure free. Measured with immunoSEQ multiplex PCR; TCRdb has only the in-frame clones, and not every one. The data contain 300,000 to 400,000 clones, 85% to 95% of them singletons. The specimen comprised peripheral blood, sampled approximately 5 months after surgery. The receptor's source is a boy younger than two with tuberous sclerosis and intractable seizures. The genes are TRBV5-1 and TRBJ2-5, with TRBD2 identical over 7 bases. The CDR3 region has the DNA TGCGCCAGCAGCTTGGGGCTAGCGGATCCCTTCCGGGAGACCCAGTACTTC. Amino acids: CASSLGLADPFRETQYF.